The clone carrying this T cell receptor (beta chain) was found a few times. Its antigen remains unknown. These data originate in a study of glioma-infiltrating T cells. Study-level background: Sequencing aimed for roughly 4.5- to 11-fold coverage of roughly one million peripheral T cells. Study findings and constraints: Tissue-blood divergence was below expectation in non-neoplastic patients, above in gliomas. Signature shared blood CDR3 motifs were enriched in low-divergence and depleted in high-divergence patients.

The iRepertoire nested amplicon-rescue multiplex PCR amplified TCR alpha and beta CDR3s from RNA. Tissue mRNA or PBMC total RNA, 100-400 ng, went into one-step reverse transcription and amplification. TCRdb itself ran the multiplex PCR reads through MiXCR, one entry per CDR3 protein. Here the sample spans 300,000 to 450,000 distinct CDR3 sequences, 35% to 45% being singletons. V shed 4 bases and J 4 bases; nucleotides not matched to a gene: 5. CDR1 and CDR2 from the germline V gene are SGHNT and YYREEE (reference sequence). This CDR3 has 16 residues. The sequence was collected from a human donor with low-grade glioma or glioblastoma, undergoing nonglioma brain surgery, or in good health (not recorded which). The V gene is TRBV5-4, the J gene TRBJ2-2; 12 nucleotides line up with TRBD2. The material sequenced was glioma tissue, nonneoplastic brain tissue, or PBMCs (not recorded which). CDR3 residues: CASSPTSGRPTGELFF. The CDR3 DNA sequence: TGTGCCAGCAGCCCGACTAGCGGGAGACCCACCGGGGAGCTGTTTTTT.